Sequencing of this T cell receptor (beta chain) was carried out in a study of cytomegalovirus exposure and HLA in healthy donors. Trimming at V came to 5 bases and at J to 5 bases, leaving 8 bases not matched to a gene. There are 14 residues in the CDR3. Germline V gives CDR1 MNHEY, CDR2 SVGAGI. PCR primers comprised 60 Vbeta and 13 Jbeta primers. The repertoire was sequenced with immunoSEQ multiplex PCR; TCRdb's copy has only in-frame clones and lacks some. The table includes 150,000 to 200,000 clones, roughly 80% detected once. The source is a man in his forties or fifties in good health and CMV-seronegative. The specimen was PBMCs. V gene TRBV6-5 combines with J gene TRBJ1-1, with TRBD1 matching 7 bases. This CDR3 is CASSLFQGVTEAFF. CDR3 sequence (DNA): TGTGCCAGCAGTCTCTTCCAGGGGGTAACTGAAGCTTTCTTT.